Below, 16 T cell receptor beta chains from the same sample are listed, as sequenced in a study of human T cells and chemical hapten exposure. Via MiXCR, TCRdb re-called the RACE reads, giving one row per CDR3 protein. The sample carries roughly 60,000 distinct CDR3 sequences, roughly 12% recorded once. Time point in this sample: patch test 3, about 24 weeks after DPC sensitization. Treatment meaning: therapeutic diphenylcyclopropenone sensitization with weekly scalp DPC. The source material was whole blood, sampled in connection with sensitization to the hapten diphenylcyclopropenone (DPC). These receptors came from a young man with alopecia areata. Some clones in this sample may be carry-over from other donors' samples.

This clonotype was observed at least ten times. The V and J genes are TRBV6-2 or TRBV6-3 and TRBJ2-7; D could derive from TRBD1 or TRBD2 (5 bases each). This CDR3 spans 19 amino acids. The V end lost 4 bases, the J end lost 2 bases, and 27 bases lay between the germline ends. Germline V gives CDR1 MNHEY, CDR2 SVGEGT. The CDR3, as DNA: TGTGCCAGCAGTTTTTCGCTGGTGGGGACCGGGACGGTGACCTACGAGCAGTACTTC. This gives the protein CASSFSLVGTGTVTYEQYF.

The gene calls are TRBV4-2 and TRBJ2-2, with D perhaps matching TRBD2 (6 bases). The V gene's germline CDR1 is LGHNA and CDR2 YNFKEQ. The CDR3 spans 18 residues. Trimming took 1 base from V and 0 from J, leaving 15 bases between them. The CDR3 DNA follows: TGTGCCAGCAGCCAAGGTCGGAGGGCCACATCGAACACCGGGGAGCTGTTTTTT. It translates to CASSQGRRATSNTGELFF.

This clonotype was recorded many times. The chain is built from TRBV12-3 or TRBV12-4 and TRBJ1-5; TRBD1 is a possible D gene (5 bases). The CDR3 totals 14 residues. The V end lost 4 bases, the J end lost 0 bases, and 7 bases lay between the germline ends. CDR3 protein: CASSSTVSNQPQHF. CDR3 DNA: TGTGCCAGCAGTTCGACAGTTAGCAATCAGCCCCAGCATTTT.

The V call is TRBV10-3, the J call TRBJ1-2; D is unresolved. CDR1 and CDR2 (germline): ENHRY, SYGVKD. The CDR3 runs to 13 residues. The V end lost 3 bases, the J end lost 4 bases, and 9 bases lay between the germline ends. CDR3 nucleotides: TGTGCCATCAGTGAAGATGACTCCTATGGCTACACCTTC. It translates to CAISEDDSYGYTF.

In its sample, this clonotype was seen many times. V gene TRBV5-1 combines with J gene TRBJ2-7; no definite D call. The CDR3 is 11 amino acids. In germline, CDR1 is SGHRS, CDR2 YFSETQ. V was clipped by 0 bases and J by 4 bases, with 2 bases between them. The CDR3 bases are TGCGCCAGCAGCTTGGGGTACGAGCAGTACTTC. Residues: CASSLGYEQYF.

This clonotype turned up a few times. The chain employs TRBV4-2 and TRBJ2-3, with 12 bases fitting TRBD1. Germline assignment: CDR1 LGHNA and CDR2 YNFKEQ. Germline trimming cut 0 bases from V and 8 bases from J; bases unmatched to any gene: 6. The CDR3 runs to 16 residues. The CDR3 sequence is CASSQDQGQGAVTQYF. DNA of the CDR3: TGTGCCAGCAGCCAAGATCAGGGACAGGGGGCCGTTACGCAGTATTTT.

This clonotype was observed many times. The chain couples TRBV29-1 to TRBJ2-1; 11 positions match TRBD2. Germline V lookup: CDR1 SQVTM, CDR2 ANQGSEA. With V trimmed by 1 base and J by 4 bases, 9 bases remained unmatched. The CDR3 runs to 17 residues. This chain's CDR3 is CSVEGLAGGHDYNEQFF. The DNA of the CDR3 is TGCAGCGTTGAAGGTCTAGCGGGGGGTCATGATTACAATGAGCAGTTCTTC.

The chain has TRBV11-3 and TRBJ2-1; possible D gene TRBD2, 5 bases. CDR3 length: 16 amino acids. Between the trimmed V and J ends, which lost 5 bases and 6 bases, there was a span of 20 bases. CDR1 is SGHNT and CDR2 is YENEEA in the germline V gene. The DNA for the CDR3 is TGTGCCAGCAGCGAAAGAGGATTCCCCGGAGGCAATGAGCAGTTCTTC. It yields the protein CASSERGFPGGNEQFF.

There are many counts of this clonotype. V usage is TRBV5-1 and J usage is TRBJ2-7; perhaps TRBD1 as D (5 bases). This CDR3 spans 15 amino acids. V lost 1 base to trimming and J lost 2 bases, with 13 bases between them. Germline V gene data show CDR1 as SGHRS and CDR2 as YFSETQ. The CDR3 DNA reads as TGCGCCAGCAGCTTGCTCCTGGACACAGCCTACGAGCAGTACTTC. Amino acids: CASSLLLDTAYEQYF.

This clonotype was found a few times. The DNA for the CDR3 is TGTGCCAGCAACAAAATGACAGGGGGCTCCTACAATGAGCAGTTCTTC. Protein sequence: CASNKMTGGSYNEQFF. The rearrangement uses TRBV5-5 and TRBJ2-1, with 9 bases identical to TRBD1. There are 16 residues in the CDR3. Looked up from germline, CDR1 is SGHKS and CDR2 is YYEKEE (reference sequence). V dropped 6 bases and J dropped 0; count of bases not matched to a gene: 7.

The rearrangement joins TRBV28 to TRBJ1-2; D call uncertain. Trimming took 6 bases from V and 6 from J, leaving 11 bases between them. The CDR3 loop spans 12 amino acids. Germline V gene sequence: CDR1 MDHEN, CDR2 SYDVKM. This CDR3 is CASSFKRDGYTF. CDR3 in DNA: TGTGCCAGCAGCTTTAAGAGGGATGGCTACACCTTC.

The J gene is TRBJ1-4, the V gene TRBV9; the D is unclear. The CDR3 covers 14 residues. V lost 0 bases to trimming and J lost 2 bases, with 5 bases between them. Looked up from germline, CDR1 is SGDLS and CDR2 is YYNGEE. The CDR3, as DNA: TGTGCCAGCAGCGTAGACGTGACTAATGAAAAACTGTTTTTT. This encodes CASSVDVTNEKLFF.

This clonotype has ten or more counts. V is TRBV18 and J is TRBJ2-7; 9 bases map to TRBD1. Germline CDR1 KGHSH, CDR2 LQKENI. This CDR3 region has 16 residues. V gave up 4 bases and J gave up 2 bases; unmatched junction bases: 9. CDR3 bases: TGTGCCAGCTCACTGGGACAGGGAGAGGGCACCTACGAGCAGTACTTC. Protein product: CASSLGQGEGTYEQYF.

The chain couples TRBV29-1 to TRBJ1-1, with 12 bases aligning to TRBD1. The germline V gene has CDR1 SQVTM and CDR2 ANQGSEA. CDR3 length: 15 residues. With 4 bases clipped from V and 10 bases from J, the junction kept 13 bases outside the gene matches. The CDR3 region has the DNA TGCAGCGTTGGGAAAAGTGGGGACAGGGGGCAGGCAGCTTTCTTT. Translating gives CSVGKSGDRGQAAFF.

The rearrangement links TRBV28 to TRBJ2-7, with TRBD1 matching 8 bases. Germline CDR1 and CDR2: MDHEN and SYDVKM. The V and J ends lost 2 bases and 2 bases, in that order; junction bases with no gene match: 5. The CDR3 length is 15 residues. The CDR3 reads CASSLANRGAYEQYF. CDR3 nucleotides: TGTGCCAGCAGTTTAGCTAACAGGGGGGCCTACGAGCAGTACTTC.

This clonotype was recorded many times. CDR3 residues: CASSLGGQGSYNEQFF. CDR3 nucleotide sequence: TGTGCCAGCAGCTTAGGTGGACAGGGTTCCTACAATGAGCAGTTCTTC. The V call is TRBV7-6, the J call TRBJ2-1, with 8 bases matching TRBD1. Germline V gives CDR1 SGHVS, CDR2 FNYEAQ. Losses at the gene ends were 1 base for V and 1 base for J; bases not matched to a gene: 3. CDR3 length: 16 residues.